The entry that follows covers one TCR beta chain sequence. Participants came from around 25 US areas, aged roughly 18 to 89 years. Cohorts were based on clinical histories the participants reported. Under the authors' procedure: From reference gene primer amplification, estimates of nucleated cell counts were derived. The data were produced by immunoSEQ multiplex PCR, yet TCRdb's version contains in-frame clones alone and is incomplete. From that table come the V and J calls and clone size; the DNA was used to work out D and trimming. The sample has around 250,000 clones, about 90% seen once. The source of the sample is a study of blood T cell repertoires in COVID-19. Study as a whole: Acute-phase and convalescent COVID-19 samples originated in the United States, Italy and Spain.

The CDR3 sequence is 14 residues long. After removal of 6 bases from V and 3 bases from J, the junction contained 4 bases not matched to a gene. Germline CDR1 is ENHRY and CDR2 is SYGVKD. What was sequenced was PBMCs or T cells enriched from blood (not recorded which). The chain recombines TRBV10-3 with TRBJ1-5, with 8 bases matching TRBD1. The TCR originated in a human donor in a cohort exposed to, infected with or recovered from COVID-19 (not recorded which). The donor label of this sample is uncertain. In DNA, the CDR3 is TGTGCCATCAGAGCGGACAGGGACAATCAGCCCCAGCATTTT. Protein sequence: CAIRADRDNQPQHF.